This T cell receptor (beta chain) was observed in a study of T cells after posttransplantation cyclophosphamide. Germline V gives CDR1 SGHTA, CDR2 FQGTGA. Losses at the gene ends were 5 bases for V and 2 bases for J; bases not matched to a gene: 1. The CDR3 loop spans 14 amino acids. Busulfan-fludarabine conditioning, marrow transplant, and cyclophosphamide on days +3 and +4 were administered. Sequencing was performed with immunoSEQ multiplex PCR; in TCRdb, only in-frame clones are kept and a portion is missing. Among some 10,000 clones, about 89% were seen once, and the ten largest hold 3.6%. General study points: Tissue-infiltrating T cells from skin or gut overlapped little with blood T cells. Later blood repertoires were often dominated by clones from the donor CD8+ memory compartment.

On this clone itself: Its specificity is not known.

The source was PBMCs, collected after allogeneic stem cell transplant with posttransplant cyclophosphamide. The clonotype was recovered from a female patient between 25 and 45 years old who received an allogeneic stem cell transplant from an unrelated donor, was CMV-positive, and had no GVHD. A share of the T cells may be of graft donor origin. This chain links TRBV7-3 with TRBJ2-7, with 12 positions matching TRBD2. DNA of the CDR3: TGTGCCAGCAGCCTAGCGGGGGGGGCCTACGAGCAGTACTTC. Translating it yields CASSLAGGAYEQYF.